The 27 T cell receptor beta chains below all came from one sample that was sequenced in a study of blood T cell repertoires in COVID-19. The assay was immunoSEQ multiplex PCR, and TCRdb's table has in-frame clones only and misses some. The sample lists fewer than 350,000 clones, over 75% occurring once. The sequencing sample was made of peripheral blood. These receptors all stem from a woman in her twenties or thirties with COVID-19, enrolled during active disease.

The rearrangement uses TRBV6-5 and TRBJ1-1; D gene unclear. V lost 4 bases to trimming and J lost 2 bases, with 11 bases between them. There are 14 residues in the CDR3. Per the germline V gene, CDR1 is MNHEY and CDR2 is SVGAGI. The CDR3: CASSSARGNTEAFF. In DNA, the CDR3 is TGTGCCAGCAGTTCCGCGCGAGGAAACACTGAAGCTTTCTTT.

The chain uses TRBV6-5 and TRBJ1-1; D not resolved. The V gene lost 3 bases and the J gene lost 4 bases, with 9 bases spanning the gap. CDR1 is MNHEY and CDR2 is SVGAGI in the germline V gene. The CDR3 extends over 13 amino acids. CDR3 DNA: TGTGCCAGCAGTTATGGGGAGGGCACTGAAGCTTTCTTT. Its translation is CASSYGEGTEAFF.

The chain couples TRBV2 to TRBJ1-5, with D possibly matching TRBD1 (6 bases). Per the germline V gene, CDR1 is SNHLY and CDR2 is FYNNEI. The V end lost 4 bases, the J end lost 2 bases, and 15 bases lay between the germline ends. The CDR3 sequence is 16 residues long. The CDR3: CASSARGARGNQPQHF. Here the CDR3 DNA reads TGTGCCAGCAGTGCGCGGGGGGCGAGAGGCAATCAGCCCCAGCATTTT.

The V gene is TRBV18, the J gene TRBJ1-2, with TRBD1 identical over 8 bases. With V trimmed by 3 bases and J by 8 bases, 5 bases remained unmatched. Germline CDR1 KGHSH, CDR2 LQKENI. The CDR3 consists of 13 residues. The CDR3 sequence: CASSPDRVDGYTF. The CDR3 bases are TGTGCCAGCTCACCGGACAGGGTGGACGGCTACACCTTC.

The rearrangement joins TRBV7-8 to TRBJ1-5; 10 bases agree with TRBD1. Unmatched junction bases numbered 10, after V lost 2 bases and J lost 6 bases. The length of the CDR3 is 17 residues. Germline CDR1 SGHVS, CDR2 FQNEAQ. The CDR3 region has the DNA TGTGCCAGCAGCTTACTAAAGGGACAGGGGATGGCTCAGCCCCAGCATTTT. As protein: CASSLLKGQGMAQPQHF.

The chain combines TRBV28 with TRBJ2-1; maybe TRBD2 (6 bases). This CDR3 is built from 14 residues. Deletions cut 6 bases from V and 4 bases from J, with 13 bases between. Germline V CDR1 and CDR2: MDHEN, SYDVKM. CDR3 sequence (DNA): TGTGCCAGCAGCAGGTCTAGCGCATACAATGAGCAGTTCTTC. Translated: CASSRSSAYNEQFF.

There are a few counts of this clone. The chain links TRBV6-5 to TRBJ2-7, with 7 bases that match TRBD2. Losses at the gene ends were 8 bases for V and 5 bases for J; bases not matched to a gene: 6. This CDR3 spans 12 amino acids. In germline, CDR1 is MNHEY, CDR2 SVGAGI. The CDR3 DNA follows: TGTGCCAGCTGGAGGGAGGGGAACGAGCAGTACTTC. Encoded protein: CASWREGNEQYF.

The chain couples TRBV2 to TRBJ2-1; TRBD2 agrees at 10 bases. Germline CDR1 is SNHLY and CDR2 is FYNNEI. V lost 3 bases, J lost 6 bases, and 2 bases stayed unmatched. CDR3 size: 14 residues. CDR3 sequence: CASSDGLAANEQFF. CDR3 DNA: TGTGCCAGCAGTGATGGACTAGCGGCCAATGAGCAGTTCTTC.

The chain recombines TRBV7-6 with TRBJ1-1; D possibly corresponds to TRBD1 (5 bases). The CDR3 totals 15 residues. Trimming cost V 1 base and J 5 bases, with 14 bases left between them. Germline CDR1 reads SGHVS; CDR2 reads FNYEAQ. CDR3: CASSLGGEGETEAFF. In nucleotides, the CDR3 is TGTGCCAGCAGCTTAGGGGGGGAGGGTGAAACTGAAGCTTTCTTT. Full variable domain (outside the CDR3, taken from reference TRBV7-6 and TRBJ1-1): GAGVSQSPRYKVTKRGQDVALRCDPISGHVSLYWYRQALGQGPEFLTYFNYEAQQDKSGLPNDRFSAERPEGSISTLTIQRTEQRDSAMYRCASSLGGEGETEAFFGQGTRLTVV.

The J gene is TRBJ2-7, the V gene TRBV29-1; tentatively, D is TRBD1 (5 bases). This CDR3 is built from 11 residues. The V and J ends lost 3 bases and 6 bases respectively, with 9 bases between them. CDR1 SQVTM and CDR2 ANQGSEA come from the germline V gene. As DNA, the CDR3 is TGCAGCGTTGAGAAGGGGCTCGAGCAGTACTTC. Translating it yields CSVEKGLEQYF.

The V call is TRBV10-3, the J call TRBJ2-2, with 7 bases that match TRBD2. This CDR3 is 14 amino acids long. Germline-derived CDR1 and CDR2 are ENHRY and SYGVKD. Trimming removed 7 bases from V and 4 bases from J; junction bases left unmatched: 6. The CDR3 reads CAIKAGPTTGELFF. The CDR3 coding sequence is TGTGCCATCAAAGCGGGACCGACCACCGGGGAGCTGTTTTTT.

The rearrangement uses TRBV18 and TRBJ1-3, with D unclear. The germline CDR1 and CDR2 sequences are KGHSH and LQKENI. V lost 6 bases and J lost 5, with 14 bases in between. The length of the CDR3 is 14 residues. The CDR3 sequence is CASSATGGRNTIYF. CDR3 in DNA: TGTGCCAGCTCGGCAACCGGAGGGAGAAACACCATATATTTT.

This clone has a single count. Here the CDR3 DNA reads TGTGCCAGCTCACCTGATCCAGGGAACACTGAAGCTTTCTTT. This translates into CASSPDPGNTEAFF. This rearrangement joins TRBV18 to TRBJ1-1; D is ambiguous. The CDR3 runs 14 residues. Trimming removed 3 bases from V and 1 base from J, with 9 bases in between. The germline V gene has CDR1 KGHSH and CDR2 LQKENI.

V usage is TRBV6-5 and J usage is TRBJ2-7, with D perhaps matching TRBD1 (5 bases). V dropped 6 bases and J dropped 5 bases, with 14 bases sitting between them. Germline V gene data show CDR1 as MNHEY and CDR2 as SVGAGI. The length of the CDR3 is 13 residues. The CDR3 sequence: CASRLDTLDEQYF. The CDR3 DNA follows: TGTGCCAGCAGGTTGGACACTCTGGACGAGCAGTACTTC.

This clone was seen a few times. The chain carries TRBV29-1 and TRBJ1-2; no definite D call. Germline V lookup: CDR1 SQVTM, CDR2 ANQGSEA. The CDR3 is 15 amino acids. CDR3 protein: CTDLAQDRSLYGYTF. The CDR3 DNA sequence: TGCACAGACCTTGCCCAGGATCGGTCCCTCTATGGCTACACCTTC.

The rearrangement uses TRBV11-3 and TRBJ2-1; TRBD2 agrees at 13 bases. This CDR3 contains 15 residues. Unmatched junction bases numbered 8, after V lost 5 bases and J lost 10 bases. Germline CDR1 is SGHNT and CDR2 is YENEEA. Here the CDR3 DNA reads TGTGCCAGCAGCCCGGGACTAGCGGGATCTATAGAGCAGTTCTTC. Translated: CASSPGLAGSIEQFF. Complete variable domain (other parts from reference TRBV11-3 and TRBJ2-1): EAGVVQSPRYKIIEKKQPVAFWCNPISGHNTLYWYLQNLGQGPELLIRYENEEAVDDSQLPKDRFSAERLKGVDSTLKIQPAELGDSAVYLCASSPGLAGSIEQFFGPGTRLTVL.

The chain couples TRBV30 to TRBJ1-5, with 10 bases lining up with TRBD1. Per the germline V gene, CDR1 is GTSNPN and CDR2 is SVGIG (reference sequence). With 2 bases clipped from V and 9 bases from J, the junction kept 7 bases outside the gene matches. The CDR3 covers 14 residues. CDR3 loop: CAWSTGQGPGPQHF. The CDR3 nucleotides read TGTGCCTGGAGTACGGGACAGGGGCCCGGGCCCCAGCATTTT.

The chain combines TRBV7-6 with TRBJ2-2; D is ambiguous. The CDR3 spans 14 residues. Trimming pared 5 bases from V and 0 bases from J, leaving 7 bases between. Germline V lookup: CDR1 SGHVS, CDR2 FNYEAQ. The CDR3 bases are TGTGCCAGCAGCCGAGCCGCGAACACCGGGGAGCTGTTTTTT. Translated: CASSRAANTGELFF.

The J gene is TRBJ2-7, the V gene TRBV6-5; D unresolved. Trimming pared 8 bases from V and 7 bases from J, leaving 15 bases between. The CDR3 is 12 amino acids. CDR1 and CDR2 from the germline V gene are MNHEY and SVGAGI. CDR3 sequence: CASSTYYGEQYF. CDR3 bases: TGTGCCAGCTCCACGTACTACGGGGAGCAGTACTTC.

This clone came up once. This chain links TRBV9 with TRBJ2-5; 7 bases are shared with TRBD2. Germline-derived CDR1 and CDR2 are SGDLS and YYNGEE. CDR3 size: 15 residues. V shed 0 bases and J 1 base; nucleotides not matched to a gene: 3. CDR3 sequence (DNA): TGTGCCAGCAGCGTAGGAGCGGGGTTCCAAGAGACCCAGTACTTC. Its translation is CASSVGAGFQETQYF.

The rearrangement joins TRBV10-2 to TRBJ1-5; 9 bases match TRBD1. Trimming took 6 bases from V and 6 from J; bases not matched to a gene: 6. Germline V CDR1 and CDR2: WSHSY, SAAADI. The CDR3 has 14 amino acids. The CDR3 reads CASRDRGFGQPQHF. The CDR3 DNA sequence: TGCGCCAGCAGGGACAGGGGCTTCGGTCAGCCCCAGCATTTT.

The chain joins TRBV18 to TRBJ1-1; possible D gene TRBD1, 6 bases. V was cut by 1 base and J by 2 bases, with 14 bases left in between. CDR3 size: 16 residues. Per germline, CDR1 KGHSH and CDR2 LQKENI. CDR3 nucleotides: TGTGCCAGCTCACCACGTAACAGGGACGCCAACACTGAAGCTTTCTTT. Residues: CASSPRNRDANTEAFF.

CDR3 nucleotide sequence: TGTGCCAGCAGCGCCGACTCCCGGGAGACCCAGTACTTC. Its protein is CASSADSRETQYF. The chain couples TRBV9 to TRBJ2-5; D unresolved. The ends were cut back, 3 bases at V and 5 bases at J, with 11 bases in the middle. The CDR3 loop spans 13 amino acids. The V gene's germline CDR1 is SGDLS and CDR2 YYNGEE.

This chain uses TRBV6-5 with TRBJ2-3, with TRBD2 matching 7 bases. The trim removed 6 bases at V and 4 bases at J, leaving 4 bases unmatched. CDR1 and CDR2 from the germline V gene are MNHEY and SVGAGI. This CDR3 spans 13 amino acids. The CDR3 region has the DNA TGTGCCAGCAGCGACGGACTAGCAGATACGCAGTATTTT. This encodes CASSDGLADTQYF.

V is TRBV24-1 and J is TRBJ2-1; 9 bases fit TRBD1. V was pared by 3 bases and J by 9 bases, with 8 bases of the junction left unmatched. The CDR3 is 15 residues long. Per germline, CDR1 KGHDR and CDR2 SFDVKD. The CDR3 region has the DNA TGTGCCACCAGTGATCCGGGACAGGGATTGGGTGAGCAGTTCTTC. This gives the protein CATSDPGQGLGEQFF.

The chain recombines TRBV7-6 with TRBJ2-7; TRBD2 aligns across 11 bases. V was pared by 0 bases and J by 0 bases, with 4 bases of the junction left unmatched. CDR1 is SGHVS and CDR2 is FNYEAQ in the germline V gene. The CDR3 length is 17 residues. CDR3 nucleotide sequence: TGTGCCAGCAGCTTAGCACTAGCGGGAGTCGTCTCCTACGAGCAGTACTTC. Translated, it gives CASSLALAGVVSYEQYF. Full variable domain (outside the CDR3, taken from reference TRBV7-6 and TRBJ2-7): GAGVSQSPRYKVTKRGQDVALRCDPISGHVSLYWYRQALGQGPEFLTYFNYEAQQDKSGLPNDRFSAERPEGSISTLTIQRTEQRDSAMYRCASSLALAGVVSYEQYFGPGTRLTVT.

The V and J genes are TRBV29-1 and TRBJ1-3; TRBD1 matches at 8 bases. J was trimmed by 0 bases and V by 6 bases; bases with no gene match: 4. The CDR3 has 14 residues. CDR1 is SQVTM and CDR2 is ANQGSEA in the germline V gene. This CDR3 is CSVLTGVSGNTIYF. The CDR3 coding sequence is TGCAGCGTCTTGACAGGGGTCTCTGGAAACACCATATATTTT.